The 10 T cell receptor beta chains given below trace back to one sample, sequenced in a study of cytomegalovirus exposure and HLA in healthy donors. The PCR made use of 60 Vbeta and 13 Jbeta primers. Produced via immunoSEQ multiplex PCR; TCRdb's table is partial and in-frame only. The sample yields about 130,000 clones, 75% to 90% seen once. Sample: PBMCs. The receptors were sampled from a middle-aged man in good health and CMV-seronegative.

The chain carries TRBV29-1 and TRBJ2-5, with a possible D match to TRBD1 (6 bases). Germline V gene data show CDR1 as SQVTM and CDR2 as ANQGSEA. The CDR3 loop spans 16 amino acids. Trimming cost V 0 bases and J 2 bases, with 16 bases left between them. CDR3 bases: TGCAGCGTTGAAGACTCAACCGGGACACTGCAAGAGACCCAGTACTTC. This gives the protein CSVEDSTGTLQETQYF.

The V and J genes are TRBV7-9 and TRBJ1-1, with TRBD1 matching 10 bases. This CDR3 is built from 12 residues. Trimming cost V 5 bases and J 11 bases; bases outside gene matches: 5. Looked up from germline, CDR1 is SEHNR and CDR2 is FQNEAQ (reference sequence). The CDR3 spells CASSKGTGVAFF. CDR3 DNA: TGTGCCAGCAGCAAAGGGACAGGGGTTGCTTTCTTT.

The genes are TRBV19 and TRBJ2-7; D unclear. V shed 2 bases and J shed 0 bases, with 8 bases lying between them. The CDR3 runs 14 residues. Germline V lookup: CDR1 LNHDA, CDR2 SQIVND (reference sequence). As DNA, the CDR3 is TGTGCCAGTAGTATATCGTACAGCTCCTACGAGCAGTACTTC. Its translation: CASSISYSSYEQYF. The full variable domain, with the rest looked up from reference TRBV19 and TRBJ2-7, is DGGITQSPKYLFRKEGQNVTLSCEQNLNHDAMYWYRQDPGQGLRLIYYSQIVNDFQKGDIAEGYSVSREKKESFPLTVTSAQKNPTAFYLCASSISYSSYEQYFGPGTRLTVT.

This chain links TRBV19 with TRBJ1-6; maybe TRBD1 (5 bases). The V and J ends lost 5 bases and 5 bases respectively, with 10 bases between them. The CDR3 runs to 14 residues. Germline V gene sequence: CDR1 LNHDA, CDR2 SQIVND (reference sequence). The CDR3: CASSGHTNNSPLHF. The CDR3 coding sequence is TGTGCCAGTAGTGGACACACGAATAATTCACCCCTCCACTTT.

The chain carries TRBV19 and TRBJ2-3, with D perhaps matching TRBD2 (5 bases). The V gene lost 4 bases and the J gene lost 2 bases, with 10 bases spanning the gap. The CDR3 totals 14 residues. CDR1 and CDR2 (germline): LNHDA, SQIVND (reference sequence). The CDR3 nucleotides are TGTGCCAGTAGTACTAGCCGAGTCACAGATACGCAGTATTTT. It encodes CASSTSRVTDTQYF.

The gene calls are TRBV6-1 and TRBJ2-7, with 12 bases lining up with TRBD1. CDR3 length: 12 residues. V trimming: 10 bases; J trimming: 4 bases; junction bases outside the gene matches: 2. Per the germline V gene, CDR1 is MNHNS and CDR2 is SASEGT. The CDR3 loop is CATGQGAYEQYF. The CDR3 coding sequence is TGTGCCACGGGACAGGGGGCTTACGAGCAGTACTTC.

The chain has TRBV30 and TRBJ1-2, with D maybe TRBD1 (6 bases). Trimming pared 2 bases from V and 6 bases from J, leaving 10 bases between. The CDR3 contains 12 residues. The V gene's germline CDR1 is GTSNPN and CDR2 SVGIG (reference sequence). CDR3 loop: CAWSWGQDGYTF. DNA of the CDR3: TGTGCCTGGAGTTGGGGACAAGATGGCTACACCTTC.

The genes are TRBV27 and TRBJ2-7; D remains unclear. The CDR3 length is 11 residues. The germline V gene has CDR1 MNHEY and CDR2 SMNVEV (reference sequence). The V gene lost 5 bases and the J gene lost 3 bases, with 5 bases spanning the gap. In DNA form, the CDR3 reads TGTGCCAGCAGTCCTTTCTACGAGCAGTACTTC. As protein: CASSPFYEQYF.

CDR3 nucleotide sequence: TGCGCCAGCAGGCTTGAGGGTCCAGGGGGAGGAGGCTACACCTTC. Amino acids: CASRLEGPGGGGYTF. The gene calls are TRBV5-1 and TRBJ1-2; TRBD1 matches 7 bases. In germline, CDR1 is SGHRS, CDR2 YFSETQ. The CDR3 covers 15 residues. Trimming took 5 bases from V and 8 from J; bases not matched to a gene: 15.

V usage is TRBV19 and J usage is TRBJ2-1; TRBD1 agrees at 7 bases. Trimming removed 6 bases from V and 7 bases from J; junction bases left unmatched: 12. Germline CDR1 and CDR2: LNHDA and SQIVND (reference sequence). This CDR3 contains 15 residues. Here the CDR3 DNA reads TGTGCCAGTAGAGCGACAGGGATAGTTATGAATGAGCAGTTCTTC. Amino acid sequence: CASRATGIVMNEQFF.